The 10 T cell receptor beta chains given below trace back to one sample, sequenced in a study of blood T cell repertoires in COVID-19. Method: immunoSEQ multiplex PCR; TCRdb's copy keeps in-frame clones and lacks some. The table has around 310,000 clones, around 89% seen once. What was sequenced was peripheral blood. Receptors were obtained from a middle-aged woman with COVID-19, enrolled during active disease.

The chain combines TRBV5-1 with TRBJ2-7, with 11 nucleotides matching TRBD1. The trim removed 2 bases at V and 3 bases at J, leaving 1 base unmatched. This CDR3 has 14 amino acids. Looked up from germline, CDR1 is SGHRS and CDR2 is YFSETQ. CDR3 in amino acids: CASSFGTGGYEQYF. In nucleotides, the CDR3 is TGCGCCAGCAGCTTTGGGACAGGGGGCTACGAGCAGTACTTC.

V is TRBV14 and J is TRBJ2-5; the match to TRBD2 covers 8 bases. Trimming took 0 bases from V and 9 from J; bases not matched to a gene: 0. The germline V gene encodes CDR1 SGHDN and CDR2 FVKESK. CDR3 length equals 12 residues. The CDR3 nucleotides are TGTGCCAGCAGCCAAGAACTAGCGGCCCAGTACTTC. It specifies CASSQELAAQYF.

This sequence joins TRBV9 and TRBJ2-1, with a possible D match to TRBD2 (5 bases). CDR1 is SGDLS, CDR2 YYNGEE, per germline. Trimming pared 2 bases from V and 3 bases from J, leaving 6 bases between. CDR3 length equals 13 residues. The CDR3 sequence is CASSVRDYNEQFF. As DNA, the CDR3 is TGTGCCAGCAGCGTCCGGGACTACAATGAGCAGTTCTTC.

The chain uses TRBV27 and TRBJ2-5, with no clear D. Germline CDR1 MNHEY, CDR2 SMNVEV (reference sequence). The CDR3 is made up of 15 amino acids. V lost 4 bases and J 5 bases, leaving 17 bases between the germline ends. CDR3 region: CASSYSRSLWETQYF. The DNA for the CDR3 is TGTGCCAGCAGTTACAGTCGGTCCCTTTGGGAGACCCAGTACTTC.

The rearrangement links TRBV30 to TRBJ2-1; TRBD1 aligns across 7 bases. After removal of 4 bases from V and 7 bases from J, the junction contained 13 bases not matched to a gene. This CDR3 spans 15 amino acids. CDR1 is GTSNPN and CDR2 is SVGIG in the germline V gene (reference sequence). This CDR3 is CAWIPLTGTVNEQFF. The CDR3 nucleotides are TGTGCCTGGATCCCTCTAACCGGGACAGTAAATGAGCAGTTCTTC. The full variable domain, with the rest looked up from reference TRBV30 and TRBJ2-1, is SQTIHQWPATLVQPVGSPLSLECTVEGTSNPNLYWYRQAAGRGLQLLFYSVGIGQISSEVPQNLSASRPQDRQFILSSKKLLLSDSGFYLCAWIPLTGTVNEQFFGPGTRLTVL.

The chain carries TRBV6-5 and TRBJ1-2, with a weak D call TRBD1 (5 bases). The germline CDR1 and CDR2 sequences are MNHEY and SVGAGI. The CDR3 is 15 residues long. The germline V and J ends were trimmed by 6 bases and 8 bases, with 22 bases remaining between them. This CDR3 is CASSLDGDSWGGYTF. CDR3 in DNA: TGTGCCAGCAGCTTGGATGGTGACAGCTGGGGCGGCTACACCTTC.

The CDR3 is CASSQEARTSTDTQYF. CDR3 sequence (DNA): TGTGCCAGCAGCCAAGAAGCTAGGACTAGCACAGATACGCAGTATTTT. This chain uses TRBV3-1 (or the pseudogene TRBV3-2) with TRBJ2-3; a possible D gene is TRBD2 (5 bases). Germline CDR1 LGHDT, CDR2 YNNKEL (reference sequence). The V and J ends lost 0 bases and 0 bases respectively, with 10 bases between them. The CDR3 covers 16 residues.

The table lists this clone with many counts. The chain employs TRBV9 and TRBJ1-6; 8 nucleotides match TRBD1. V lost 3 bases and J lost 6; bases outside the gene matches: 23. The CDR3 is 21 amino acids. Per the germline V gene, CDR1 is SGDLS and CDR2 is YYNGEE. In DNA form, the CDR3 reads TGTGCCAGCAGCGGAACCCGGAACCCTAGTTCAGGGGGCGACGGTAATTCACCCCTCCACTTT. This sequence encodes CASSGTRNPSSGGDGNSPLHF.

CDR3 amino acids: CAWSGPVKGTEAFF. In nucleotides, the CDR3 is TGTGCCTGGAGTGGCCCGGTAAAGGGGACTGAAGCTTTCTTT. This chain joins TRBV30 and TRBJ1-1, with a possible D match to TRBD1 (5 bases). V was pared by 1 base and J by 5 bases, with 14 bases between. Germline CDR1 reads GTSNPN; CDR2 reads SVGIG (reference sequence). The CDR3 is 14 residues long.

DNA for the CDR3: TGTGCCAGCAGTCCCTACCCGCCTCAGACAGGAAATCAGCCCCAGCATTTT. This codes for CASSPYPPQTGNQPQHF. This chain uses TRBV6-6 with TRBJ1-5; D perhaps matches TRBD1 (6 bases). Germline CDR1 reads MNHNY; CDR2 reads SVGAGI (reference sequence). Trimming left V 5 bases short and J 4 bases short, with 21 bases between. The CDR3 is 17 amino acids.